This note documents a single TCR beta chain sequence. Its antigen is as yet unknown. Germline CDR1 and CDR2: MNHNY and SVGAGI (reference sequence). The CDR3 is 16 amino acids. V dropped 0 bases and J dropped 1 base, with 10 bases sitting between them. Following RNA extraction, reverse transcription yielded cDNA that acted as the sequencing template. Using immunoSEQ multiplex PCR, the repertoire was profiled, and TCRdb retains in-frame clones only, with some absent. The sample lists some 170,000 clones, 50% to 75% occurring once. The data originate from a study of CD8+ T cells in alopecia areata. Study summary: Affected scalp percentage determined the severity score of treated patients.

Treatment denoted: oral pan-JAK inhibitor, 5-10 mg twice daily. Sorting of CD4+ and CD8+ T cells was performed on PBMCs. Points from the study as a whole: Scalp clonality decreased significantly with tofacitinib, and so did expanded CD8+ clones among the top 100. During tofacitinib treatment, many expanded lesional clones remained in scalp and blood.

V and J are TRBV6-6 and TRBJ1-5; D is unclear. The material was CD4+ T cells sorted from blood, obtained between weeks 55 and 65, from a patient treated with tofacitinib. The receptor's source is a human donor with alopecia areata. This CDR3 reads CASSYSMLPSNQPQHF. The CDR3 DNA follows: TGTGCCAGCAGTTACTCGATGCTTCCGAGCAATCAGCCCCAGCATTTT.